The T cell receptor beta chain under discussion was sequenced for a study of blood T cell repertoires in COVID-19. Study as a whole: Italy, Spain and the United States were the sources of the convalescent and acute COVID-19 samples. The analysed material was cDNA or gDNA that came from T cells, B-cell-depleted T cells, or PBMCs.

The CDR3 spans 16 residues. Germline CDR1 SGHVS, CDR2 FQNEAQ. V lost 5 bases to trimming and J lost 1 base, with 15 bases between them. A Seattle source enrolled patients during active infection and followed them longitudinally. Some clones are missing from TCRdb's copy, which holds only in-frame ones; the method was immunoSEQ multiplex PCR. Of tens of thousands of clones in the sample, 75% to 85% were seen once. The sample was peripheral blood. The sequence came from a woman in her 70s with COVID-19, enrolled during active disease. V and J are TRBV7-8 and TRBJ2-1; no clear D. In nucleotides, the CDR3 is TGTGCCAGCAGCCCATCCCAGCTGAGGTCCTACAATGAGCAGTTCTTC. This sequence encodes CASSPSQLRSYNEQFF.